Listed below are T cell receptor beta chains from one sample, sequenced in a study of identifying expanded T cells in peripheral blood. Only in-frame clones appear in the TCRdb table, and some are missing; sequencing was by immunoSEQ multiplex PCR. The table records 70,000 to 100,000 clones, around 89% of them present only once. Sequenced: blood. Every receptor here comes from a person aged 18 to 75 in good health. Both conserved end residues are part of each CDR3. Each record gives: CDR3 DNA, CDR3 protein, CDR3 length, clone size, J gene, V gene, D gene. D genes are given only for firm matches. Expanded clones are given a class, and other clones once, few, many or no size at all.

cdr3_nt: TGTGCCAGCAGTCTGCCCCGGAGCATTAGCAATCAGCCCCAGCATTTT
cdr3_aa: CASSLPRSISNQPQHF
cdr3_length: 16
clone_size: -
j_call: TRBJ1-5
v_call: TRBV28
d_call: -

cdr3_nt: TGTGCCAGCAGCTTAGAGGGACTAGGGTCGGAGACCCAGTACTTC
cdr3_aa: CASSLEGLGSETQYF
cdr3_length: 15
clone_size: -
j_call: TRBJ2-5
v_call: TRBV11-2
d_call: TRBD2

cdr3_nt: TGTGCCAGCAGCCGGGACAGGGTCCAGGGCGGCTACACCTTC
cdr3_aa: CASSRDRVQGGYTF
cdr3_length: 14
clone_size: few
j_call: TRBJ1-2
v_call: TRBV6-5
d_call: TRBD1

cdr3_nt: TGTGCCTGGAGACTAGCGGGGGGGCGAGTAAGTCCGTTCTTC
cdr3_aa: CAWRLAGGRVSPFF
cdr3_length: 14
clone_size: -
j_call: TRBJ2-1
v_call: TRBV30
d_call: TRBD2

cdr3_nt: TGCGCCAGCAGCTTGGTCTTGGGGAAGCAGGGCGAGCAGTACTTC
cdr3_aa: CASSLVLGKQGEQYF
cdr3_length: 15
clone_size: -
j_call: TRBJ2-7
v_call: TRBV5-1
d_call: -

cdr3_nt: TGTGCCAGCAGCTTTGGGCCCCAGGGAGGAACGCAGTATTTT
cdr3_aa: CASSFGPQGGTQYF
cdr3_length: 14
clone_size: -
j_call: TRBJ2-3
v_call: TRBV7-2
d_call: -

cdr3_nt: TGTGCCAGCAGCCAAGTGGAATTCAGCTACAATGAGCAGTTCTTC
cdr3_aa: CASSQVEFSYNEQFF
cdr3_length: 15
clone_size: -
j_call: TRBJ2-1
v_call: TRBV14
d_call: -

cdr3_nt: TGTGCCAGTAGTATGGGCAGGGGGGCCTATGGCTACACCTTC
cdr3_aa: CASSMGRGAYGYTF
cdr3_length: 14
clone_size: -
j_call: TRBJ1-2
v_call: TRBV19
d_call: TRBD1

cdr3_nt: TGTGCCAGCAGCGTAGCAGGACATCAGCCCCAGCATTTT
cdr3_aa: CASSVAGHQPQHF
cdr3_length: 13
clone_size: few
j_call: TRBJ1-5
v_call: TRBV9
d_call: -

cdr3_nt: TGTGCCAGCAGTTCAGGGACAGGAGCGACTGAAGCTTTCTTT
cdr3_aa: CASSSGTGATEAFF
cdr3_length: 14
clone_size: -
j_call: TRBJ1-1
v_call: TRBV28
d_call: TRBD1

cdr3_nt: TGCGCCAGCAGCCTCCAACGATTTACCGACAGGAACTATGGCTACACCTTC
cdr3_aa: CASSLQRFTDRNYGYTF
cdr3_length: 17
clone_size: -
j_call: TRBJ1-2
v_call: TRBV4-3
d_call: -

cdr3_nt: TGCGCCAGCAGCTTGGTCCGGACAGGGCCCATGAACACTGAAGCTTTCTTT
cdr3_aa: CASSLVRTGPMNTEAFF
cdr3_length: 17
clone_size: -
j_call: TRBJ1-1
v_call: TRBV5-1
d_call: TRBD1

cdr3_nt: TGTGCCAGCAGTTTTCAGGGGGGTACCAGCGCCAAAAACATTCAGTACTTC
cdr3_aa: CASSFQGGTSAKNIQYF
cdr3_length: 17
clone_size: -
j_call: TRBJ2-4
v_call: TRBV28
d_call: -

cdr3_nt: TGCGCCAGCAGCTATGACACGAACACTGAAGCTTTCTTT
cdr3_aa: CASSYDTNTEAFF
cdr3_length: 13
clone_size: -
j_call: TRBJ1-1
v_call: TRBV5-1
d_call: -

cdr3_nt: TGTGCCAGCACGGACAGGGGCCCCTACGAGCAGTACTTC
cdr3_aa: CASTDRGPYEQYF
cdr3_length: 13
clone_size: -
j_call: TRBJ2-7
v_call: TRBV2
d_call: TRBD1

cdr3_nt: TGTGCCAGCAGTTACTTTGCAGGTGAAAAACTGTTTTTT
cdr3_aa: CASSYFAGEKLFF
cdr3_length: 13
clone_size: -
j_call: TRBJ1-4
v_call: TRBV6-6
d_call: -

cdr3_nt: TGCGCCAGCCGACGCAGAAGGCTAGCGGGGGGGCCGGGGCAAGAGACCCAGTACTTC
cdr3_aa: CASRRRRLAGGPGQETQYF
cdr3_length: 19
clone_size: -
j_call: TRBJ2-5
v_call: TRBV10-1
d_call: TRBD2

cdr3_nt: TGTGCCAGCAGCGTAGGAAGGGTTACGTTCTATGGCTACACCTTC
cdr3_aa: CASSVGRVTFYGYTF
cdr3_length: 15
clone_size: -
j_call: TRBJ1-2
v_call: TRBV7-2
d_call: -

cdr3_nt: TGTGCCAGCAGGCGAGGAGGGACTAGATCGTACGAGCAGTACTTC
cdr3_aa: CASRRGGTRSYEQYF
cdr3_length: 15
clone_size: -
j_call: TRBJ2-7
v_call: TRBV6-6
d_call: TRBD2

cdr3_nt: TGTGCCAGCAGCCAACAACAGGGGGCAGATAATGAAAAACTGTTTTTT
cdr3_aa: CASSQQQGADNEKLFF
cdr3_length: 16
clone_size: -
j_call: TRBJ1-4
v_call: TRBV4-2
d_call: TRBD1

cdr3_nt: TGCGCCAGCAGTCATCGTCCACCGACTGACAGGGGCGACACTGAAGCTTTCTTT
cdr3_aa: CASSHRPPTDRGDTEAFF
cdr3_length: 18
clone_size: -
j_call: TRBJ1-1
v_call: TRBV23-1
d_call: TRBD1

cdr3_nt: TGTGCCAGCTCACCGGAGGGAACGACCAATCAGCCCCAGCATTTT
cdr3_aa: CASSPEGTTNQPQHF
cdr3_length: 15
clone_size: once
j_call: TRBJ1-5
v_call: TRBV18
d_call: -

cdr3_nt: TGTGCCAGCAGCTCCTCTCGCGCAGATACGCAGTATTTT
cdr3_aa: CASSSSRADTQYF
cdr3_length: 13
clone_size: -
j_call: TRBJ2-3
v_call: TRBV7-6
d_call: -

cdr3_nt: TGTGCCAGCAGCTTCCGGGACAAACCGTGGGGCTACACCTTC
cdr3_aa: CASSFRDKPWGYTF
cdr3_length: 14
clone_size: -
j_call: TRBJ1-2
v_call: TRBV5-6
d_call: -

cdr3_nt: TGCGCCAGCAGCCAAAGACAGGGAAGAACTGAAGCTTTCTTT
cdr3_aa: CASSQRQGRTEAFF
cdr3_length: 14
clone_size: -
j_call: TRBJ1-1
v_call: TRBV4-3
d_call: TRBD1

cdr3_nt: TGTGCCAGCAGCTCGCCCGCGGGGGATACGCAGTATTTT
cdr3_aa: CASSSPAGDTQYF
cdr3_length: 13
clone_size: -
j_call: TRBJ2-3
v_call: TRBV7-2
d_call: -

cdr3_nt: TGCGCCAGCAGCCAAGGGCCGGTGTCGGATACGCAGTATTTT
cdr3_aa: CASSQGPVSDTQYF
cdr3_length: 14
clone_size: once
j_call: TRBJ2-3
v_call: TRBV4-3
d_call: -

cdr3_nt: TGTGCCATCAGGGACGTAGCGGGGGGGCAGTACAATGAGCAGTTCTTC
cdr3_aa: CAIRDVAGGQYNEQFF
cdr3_length: 16
clone_size: -
j_call: TRBJ2-1
v_call: TRBV10-3
d_call: TRBD2

cdr3_nt: TGTGCCAGCAGTTTCGGTAGCGGGTACAATGAGCAGTTCTTC
cdr3_aa: CASSFGSGYNEQFF
cdr3_length: 14
clone_size: -
j_call: TRBJ2-1
v_call: TRBV28
d_call: TRBD2

cdr3_nt: TGTGCCAGCAGCTTAGTATGGTCGGCCCAAGGGGAGTTCTATGGCTACACCTTC
cdr3_aa: CASSLVWSAQGEFYGYTF
cdr3_length: 18
clone_size: -
j_call: TRBJ1-2
v_call: TRBV7-2
d_call: -

cdr3_nt: TGTGCCTGGAGTTCACTCCAGCGGGGGGGCCTAAGGGAGCAGTTCTTC
cdr3_aa: CAWSSLQRGGLREQFF
cdr3_length: 16
clone_size: -
j_call: TRBJ2-1
v_call: TRBV30
d_call: TRBD2

cdr3_nt: TGTGCCAGCAGCTTAAACGGAGAGACCCAGTACTTC
cdr3_aa: CASSLNGETQYF
cdr3_length: 12
clone_size: -
j_call: TRBJ2-5
v_call: TRBV7-2
d_call: -

cdr3_nt: TGTGCCAGCAGCCCGGGGACAGGGGGCTACGAGCAGTACTTC
cdr3_aa: CASSPGTGGYEQYF
cdr3_length: 14
clone_size: -
j_call: TRBJ2-7
v_call: TRBV7-9
d_call: TRBD1

cdr3_nt: TGTGCCAGCAGGGCCACCGAACAAGAGACCCAGTACTTC
cdr3_aa: CASRATEQETQYF
cdr3_length: 13
clone_size: -
j_call: TRBJ2-5
v_call: TRBV9
d_call: -

cdr3_nt: TGTGCCAGCAGTGAGCTAGCGGGGGAAGGGAATGAGCAGTTCTTC
cdr3_aa: CASSELAGEGNEQFF
cdr3_length: 15
clone_size: -
j_call: TRBJ2-1
v_call: TRBV28
d_call: TRBD2

cdr3_nt: TGTGCCAGCAGCTTCTCGACAGGGACCTATGGCTACACCTTC
cdr3_aa: CASSFSTGTYGYTF
cdr3_length: 14
clone_size: -
j_call: TRBJ1-2
v_call: TRBV7-9
d_call: TRBD1

cdr3_nt: TGCGCCAGCAGCTCCGACAGCTACGAGCAGTACTTC
cdr3_aa: CASSSDSYEQYF
cdr3_length: 12
clone_size: -
j_call: TRBJ2-7
v_call: TRBV5-1
d_call: -

cdr3_nt: TGTGCCAGCAGTTACCCACAGGGGGGATCCTACGAGCAGTACTTC
cdr3_aa: CASSYPQGGSYEQYF
cdr3_length: 15
clone_size: -
j_call: TRBJ2-7
v_call: TRBV6-5
d_call: TRBD1

cdr3_nt: TGTGCCAGCAGCTTAGAGAGTAGCGGGGCCACCGGGGAGCTGTTTTTT
cdr3_aa: CASSLESSGATGELFF
cdr3_length: 16
clone_size: -
j_call: TRBJ2-2
v_call: TRBV7-2
d_call: TRBD2

cdr3_nt: TGTGCCAGCAGCCCTCGACAGGAGGCTAACTATGGCTACACCTTC
cdr3_aa: CASSPRQEANYGYTF
cdr3_length: 15
clone_size: -
j_call: TRBJ1-2
v_call: TRBV7-9
d_call: -

cdr3_nt: TGTGCCAGCAGCTTAGATCAGTCGGTCATTCAGTACTTC
cdr3_aa: CASSLDQSVIQYF
cdr3_length: 13
clone_size: -
j_call: TRBJ2-4
v_call: TRBV7-8
d_call: -

cdr3_nt: TGTGCCATCACCTGGGACCCTAGCACAGATACGCAGTATTTT
cdr3_aa: CAITWDPSTDTQYF
cdr3_length: 14
clone_size: -
j_call: TRBJ2-3
v_call: TRBV10-3
d_call: -

cdr3_nt: TGTGCCAGCAGCTTAGATCGAAACAGGCCCGGCCCTATTTGCAATCAGCCCCAGCATTTT
cdr3_aa: CASSLDRNRPGPICNQPQHF
cdr3_length: 20
clone_size: -
j_call: TRBJ1-5
v_call: TRBV11-3
d_call: -

cdr3_nt: TGTGCCAGTCGGGACAATGAGCAGTTCTTC
cdr3_aa: CASRDNEQFF
cdr3_length: 10
clone_size: -
j_call: TRBJ2-1
v_call: TRBV18
d_call: -

cdr3_nt: TGTGCCAGCAGCTTTTATGGTAGCAATCAGCCCCAGCATTTT
cdr3_aa: CASSFYGSNQPQHF
cdr3_length: 14
clone_size: -
j_call: TRBJ1-5
v_call: TRBV7-2
d_call: -

cdr3_nt: TGCGCCAGCAGCCAAGAACAGGGGGCAAACTCTGGAAACACCATATATTTT
cdr3_aa: CASSQEQGANSGNTIYF
cdr3_length: 17
clone_size: -
j_call: TRBJ1-3
v_call: TRBV4-1
d_call: TRBD1

cdr3_nt: TGTGCCAGCACCGACGGCTCGTACTCCTACGAGCAGTACTTC
cdr3_aa: CASTDGSYSYEQYF
cdr3_length: 14
clone_size: once
j_call: TRBJ2-7
v_call: TRBV6-6
d_call: -

cdr3_nt: TGTGCCAGCAGCTTGGCCAATGCCAGGAACACCATATATTTT
cdr3_aa: CASSLANARNTIYF
cdr3_length: 14
clone_size: -
j_call: TRBJ1-3
v_call: TRBV5-6
d_call: -

cdr3_nt: TGCGCCAGCAGCCTAACAGGGGGCGCAGGGTACGAGCAGTACTTC
cdr3_aa: CASSLTGGAGYEQYF
cdr3_length: 15
clone_size: -
j_call: TRBJ2-7
v_call: TRBV5-1
d_call: TRBD1

cdr3_nt: TGTGCCAGCAGCTTCTTCGGGACGGGTGGCTACACCTTC
cdr3_aa: CASSFFGTGGYTF
cdr3_length: 13
clone_size: -
j_call: TRBJ1-2
v_call: TRBV11-1
d_call: -

cdr3_nt: TGTGCCAGCAGTCTCGCTGGAGGGAACGAGCAGTACTTC
cdr3_aa: CASSLAGGNEQYF
cdr3_length: 13
clone_size: -
j_call: TRBJ2-7
v_call: TRBV6-6
d_call: -

cdr3_nt: TGTGCCAGCAGTCGGGGGAAGGGCGAGCAGTACTTC
cdr3_aa: CASSRGKGEQYF
cdr3_length: 12
clone_size: once
j_call: TRBJ2-7
v_call: TRBV2
d_call: -

cdr3_nt: TGTGCCAGCAGTTGGGAGATAGCGGGGGGGCAAGATACGCAGTATTTT
cdr3_aa: CASSWEIAGGQDTQYF
cdr3_length: 16
clone_size: once
j_call: TRBJ2-3
v_call: TRBV6-5
d_call: TRBD2

cdr3_nt: TGTGCCAGCAGCCCCCCGAATTTTCAAGAGACCCAGTACTTC
cdr3_aa: CASSPPNFQETQYF
cdr3_length: 14
clone_size: once
j_call: TRBJ2-5
v_call: TRBV7-2
d_call: -

cdr3_nt: TGTGCCATCAGTGAGTCCAGCAATGCAAACACCATATATTTT
cdr3_aa: CAISESSNANTIYF
cdr3_length: 14
clone_size: -
j_call: TRBJ1-3
v_call: TRBV10-3
d_call: -